This TCR beta chain was obtained from a study of metastatic and nonmetastatic thyroid tumors. Study summary: Comparative analysis of repertoires was undertaken across blood and tumor or nodule tissue obtained from malignant and benign thyroid patients. Overall study results and limits: Significantly higher TCR beta diversity was reportedly seen in malignant thyroid tumors than benign nodules, in blood and tumor.

Among the patients, none had received any treatment before thyroid surgery. With MiXCR, TCRdb called clones anew from the PCR reads. The sample comprises about 40,000 clones, 28% of which are singletons, and 9.9% rests with the top ten. Germline V gene lookup returns CDR1 SEHNR and CDR2 FQNEAQ (reference sequence). V trimming: 8 bases; J trimming: 5 bases; junction bases outside the gene matches: 6. The CDR3 runs 13 residues. As for this clone: Its antigen is unidentified.

This sequence was found in a male donor with papillary thyroid cancer or a benign thyroid nodule (not recorded which). Some clones in this sample may be carry-over from other donors' samples. The specimen sequenced was blood. The chain has TRBV7-9 and TRBJ1-1, with 9 positions matching TRBD1. CDR3 DNA sequence: TGTGCCAGCCAGGGACAGGGAAGAACTGAAGCTTTCTTT. It translates to CASQGQGRTEAFF.